Each of the 15 T cell receptor beta chains below was sequenced from the same sample in a study of CD8+ T cells in alopecia areata (dated by TCRdb to the late 2010s). Sample time point, as interpreted from the label and publication: 20 to 30 weeks on oral tofacitinib. Taken with the paper, the label for treatment or condition translates to: oral pan-JAK inhibitor, 5-10 mg twice daily. Library preparation employed the immunoSEQ multiplex PCR assay. RNA was extracted from all samples and reverse transcribed into cDNA as template for TCR sequencing. TCRdb stores this immuneACCESS table with in-frame sequences only. Part of the clones is absent; in the studies checked, under half of the shortfall reflects unresolved V genes, and no reason is known for the rest. Within this sample are over 150,000 clones, with roughly 61% of them counted one time only. Over 10% of the sample is held by the ten biggest clonotypes.

The sequenced sample was CD8+ T cells sorted from blood, obtained at week 24, from a patient treated with tofacitinib. These TCRs come from a human donor with alopecia areata.

The chain uses TRBV29-1 and TRBJ2-2; possible D gene TRBD2, 5 bases. The CDR3 totals 14 residues. The germline V gene has CDR1 SQVTM and CDR2 ANQGSEA. V gave up 7 bases and J gave up 5 bases, with 17 bases separating them. The CDR3 reads CSGTGWGNTGELFF. The DNA for the CDR3 is TGCAGCGGTACGGGATGGGGAAATACCGGGGAGCTGTTTTTT.

This clone turned up a few times. The same CDR3 arises from other DNA sequences in this sample as well. CDR3 DNA sequence: TGCAGCGTGGACAGGGGCGACTATGGCTACACCTTC. Translated, it gives CSVDRGDYGYTF. V and J are TRBV29-1 and TRBJ1-2, with 9 bases fitting TRBD1. J lost 3 bases, V lost 6 bases, and 2 bases had no gene match. The CDR3 sequence is 12 residues long. Germline loops: CDR1 SQVTM, CDR2 ANQGSEA.

The J gene is TRBJ2-3, the V gene TRBV27; TRBD1 aligns across 10 bases. Unmatched junction bases numbered 13, after V lost 10 bases and J lost 6 bases. The germline V gene encodes CDR1 MNHEY and CDR2 SMNVEV (reference sequence). The CDR3 totals 15 residues. The CDR3 region has the DNA TGTGCCACCAGATTCCCGGGACAGGGGTGGGATACGCAGTATTTT. Translated, it gives CATRFPGQGWDTQYF.

This clone was observed a single time. This chain uses TRBV5-1 with TRBJ2-1; the D is unclear. V lost 1 base and J lost 5, with 7 bases in between. This CDR3 spans 13 amino acids. The germline gives CDR1 SGHRS, CDR2 YFSETQ. The CDR3 DNA follows: TGCGCCAGCAGCTTGTACACAGACAATGAGCAGTTCTTC. Its translation: CASSLYTDNEQFF. The full variable domain, its missing parts supplied by reference TRBV5-1 and TRBJ2-1, is KAGVTQTPRYLIKTRGQQVTLSCSPISGHRSVSWYQQTPGQGLQFLFEYFSETQRNKGNFPGRFSGRQFSNSRSEMNVSTLELGDSALYLCASSLYTDNEQFFGPGTRLTVL.

J is TRBJ2-3 and V is TRBV29-1; D possibly matches TRBD1 or TRBD2 (6 bases each). Germline V gene sequence: CDR1 SQVTM, CDR2 ANQGSEA. This CDR3 has 15 amino acids. V lost 4 bases, J lost 4 bases, and 18 bases lay in between. The CDR3 sequence: CSVGGQSREPDTQYF. The CDR3 region has the DNA TGCAGCGTTGGCGGACAGTCCCGGGAGCCAGATACGCAGTATTTT.

The CDR3 reads CASSFQGAEAFF. In nucleotides, the CDR3 is TGTGCCAGCAGCTTTCAGGGCGCTGAAGCTTTCTTT. The rearrangement links TRBV7-9 to TRBJ1-1; maybe TRBD1 (5 bases). The CDR3 sequence is 12 residues long. The V end was cut by 3 bases, the J end by 6 bases, with 8 bases between. Germline V gene lookup returns CDR1 SEHNR and CDR2 FQNEAQ (reference sequence).

Many counts were recorded for this clone. The rearrangement joins TRBV10-2 to TRBJ2-2; a weak D match, TRBD2 (5 bases). Germline V gene lookup returns CDR1 WSHSY and CDR2 SAAADI. V shed 2 bases and J shed 7 bases, with 11 bases lying between them. This CDR3 contains 14 residues. The CDR3 region has the DNA TGCGCCAGCAGTGAGGGACTGTCCGGCGGGGAGCTGTTTTTT. Its translation: CASSEGLSGGELFF.

The genes are TRBV4-1 and TRBJ2-4; D ambiguous. The V end lost 1 base, the J end lost 5 bases, and 9 bases lay between the germline ends. This CDR3 spans 14 amino acids. Germline values: CDR1 MGHRA, CDR2 YSYEKL. CDR3 DNA: TGCGCCAGCAGCCAAGGGGGTCTGGAAAACATTCAGTACTTC. This gives the protein CASSQGGLENIQYF.

This clone appeared once. This chain links TRBV7-7 with TRBJ2-2; 14 nucleotides align to TRBD2. Losses at the gene ends were 5 bases for V and 6 bases for J; bases not matched to a gene: 17. This CDR3 is built from 20 residues. Germline CDR1 reads SSHAT; CDR2 reads FNYEAQ (reference sequence). The CDR3 DNA reads as TGTGCCAGCAGCCCGCGGGGGACTAGCGGGGGTGGCCTGCGGGCCGGGGAGCTGTTTTTT. It codes for CASSPRGTSGGGLRAGELFF.

This clone has more than one count but fewer than ten. The chain has TRBV4-1 and TRBJ2-1; D not resolved. The germline V and J ends were trimmed by 3 bases and 0 bases, with 18 bases remaining between them. There are 18 residues in the CDR3. Per germline, CDR1 MGHRA and CDR2 YSYEKL. CDR3 region: CASSHLSLPKSSYNEQFF. CDR3 nucleotides: TGCGCCAGCAGCCACCTATCGTTGCCCAAGAGCTCCTACAATGAGCAGTTCTTC.

The chain employs TRBV4-2 and TRBJ1-4; D is perhaps TRBD1 (5 bases). This CDR3 contains 11 residues. The germline V gene has CDR1 LGHNA and CDR2 YNFKEQ. Trimming took off 3 bases at V and 12 bases at J, with 8 bases between the two ends. The CDR3 sequence: CASSHGGELFF. For the CDR3, the DNA is TGTGCCAGCAGCCACGGAGGGGAACTGTTTTTT.

This clone is a singleton in its sample. The rearrangement uses TRBV30 and TRBJ1-1; D uncertain. The CDR3 sequence is 11 residues long. Trimming cost V 1 base and J 7 bases, with 7 bases left between them. From germline, CDR1 is GTSNPN and CDR2 SVGIG (reference sequence). The CDR3 loop is CAWSEASEAFF. The CDR3 DNA reads TGTGCCTGGAGTGAGGCTAGTGAAGCTTTCTTT.

The chain links TRBV10-2 to TRBJ1-4, with TRBD1 matching 7 bases. The CDR3 consists of 16 residues. V lost 9 bases and J lost 4; bases outside the gene matches: 14. CDR1 and CDR2 from the germline V gene are WSHSY and SAAADI. The DNA of the CDR3 is TGCGCCAGGAGATGGGGTCCCGGGACAGTTAATGAAAAACTGTTTTTT. Its translation: CARRWGPGTVNEKLFF.

CDR3 region: CASRNSNQAFF. CDR3 DNA sequence: TGTGCCAGCAGGAACTCCAATCAAGCTTTCTTT. The chain links TRBV9 to TRBJ1-1; D call uncertain. CDR3 length: 11 residues. CDR1 SGDLS and CDR2 YYNGEE come from the germline V gene. Trimming pared 5 bases from V and 9 bases from J, leaving 11 bases between.

This clone has just a few counts. The rearrangement joins TRBV9 to TRBJ1-3, with 8 bases fitting TRBD1. The CDR3 sequence is 14 residues long. The junction had 3 bases not matched to a gene; V was cut back by 3 bases and J by 4 bases. Germline V gene lookup returns CDR1 SGDLS and CDR2 YYNGEE. The CDR3 DNA reads TGTGCCAGCAGCGGAGGGACAGGCGGAAACACCATATATTTT. It yields the protein CASSGGTGGNTIYF.